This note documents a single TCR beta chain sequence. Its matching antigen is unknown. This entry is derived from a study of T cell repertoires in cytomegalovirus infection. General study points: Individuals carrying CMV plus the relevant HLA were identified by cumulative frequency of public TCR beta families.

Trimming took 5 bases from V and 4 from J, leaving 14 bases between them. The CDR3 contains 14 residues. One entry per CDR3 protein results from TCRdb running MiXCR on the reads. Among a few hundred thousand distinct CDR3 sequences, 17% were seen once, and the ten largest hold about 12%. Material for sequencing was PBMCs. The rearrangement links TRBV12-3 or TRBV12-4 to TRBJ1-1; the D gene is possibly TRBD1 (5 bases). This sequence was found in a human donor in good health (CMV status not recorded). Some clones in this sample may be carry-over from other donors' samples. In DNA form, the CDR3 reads TGTGCCAGCAGTGCCCAGGGATACGGCACTGAAGCTTTCTTT. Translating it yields CASSAQGYGTEAFF.